Listed below are T cell receptor beta chains from one sample, sequenced in a study of blood T cell repertoires in COVID-19. This table comes from immunoSEQ multiplex PCR, and its TCRdb copy is limited to in-frame clones, with some not included. The sample includes tens of thousands of clones, around four fifths seen only once; the top ten take approximately 12%. Sample: peripheral blood. These receptors were collected from a human donor in a cohort sampled during active COVID-19. Both conserved end residues are part of each CDR3.

V gene	CDR3 protein
TRBV29-1	CSVGQGDEKLFF
TRBV28	CASSLLSPPASNQPQHF
TRBV6-5	CASRGGTGDLYTF
TRBV2	CASSDSGGAQETQYF
TRBV5-1	CASSRDRGSTEAFF
TRBV4-2	CASSQESSELAGREQYF
TRBV5-1	CASSFGSSGANVLTF
TRBV18	CASSPTRNEQYF
TRBV7-2	CASSLRTSSSNTGELFF
TRBV29-1	CSASRGGQYEQYF
TRBV10-3	CAISESAGGQETQYF
TRBV2	CASKFESTQYF
TRBV5-1	CASSEQNTNYGYTF
TRBV28	CASWGQGTPDTQYF
TRBV5-4	CASSRSGTSGSGTDTQYF
TRBV18	CASSPKAPSDRVWQETQYF
TRBV5-1	CASSRRQGSETQYF
TRBV9	CASSVEVGARSGNTIYF
TRBV7-8	CASSLVSGGRSHEQYF
TRBV2	CASRETGVNTEAFF
TRBV6-5	CASSDSPGVDGELFF
TRBV18	CASSLNQGYNNEQFF
TRBV5-1	CASRAGQGASGNTIYF
TRBV3-1/TRBV3-2	CASSHSDEQYF
TRBV7-2	CASSLKGTGLNGYTF
TRBV30	CASGAGTQYF
TRBV6-8	CASSYPSGNTIYF
TRBV5-1	CASSLVSGGTEAFF
TRBV19	CASSTRRGSYGYTF
TRBV9	CASSATPLGGPYEQYF
TRBV7-6	CASSSLGGGAYEQYF
TRBV3-1/TRBV3-2	CASSQQDGYTF
TRBV30	CAGPKDRVNGYTF
TRBV4-1	CASSPTGSGKTGELFF
TRBV19	CASTLLPLSSGNTIYF
TRBV18	CASSPPLAGVETQYF
TRBV19	CASSIDRTERQGTGYTF
TRBV29-1	CSVRGAGSVETQYF
TRBV28	CASSNPARGDTEAFF
TRBV15	CATSRGDSQETQYF
TRBV3-1/TRBV3-2	CASSQVEYEQYF
TRBV6-5	CASLGTETYEQYF
TRBV5-5	CASSFTDRTAAQHF
TRBV5-4	CASSRTGLANNEQFF
TRBV7-8	CASSLDIAGGRRGSTDTQYF
TRBV5-1	CASSLSGTGQETQYF